The sequence of this TCR beta chain was determined in a study of identifying expanded T cells in peripheral blood (dated by TCRdb to between 2018 and 2021). For the study in its entirety: Technical replicates were generated by sequencing separate aliquots of the same genomic DNA pool, and four replicates were compared pairwise.

Results the study describes overall, beyond this receptor: The authors expected that over much longer intervals, such as months to years, biological variance in healthy repertoires might increase even further. Across all healthy-donor time intervals, the beta-binomial model significantly cut both the number of clones called differentially abundant and the false-positive rate. For all healthy donors, the variance in clone template counts between two-week samples rose significantly as total template count increased. The binomial model flagged about 1.2 differentially abundant clones between technical replicates, compared with about 17 over about 2 weeks and about 20 over around four weeks.

TCRbeta CDR3 regions were profiled with the immunoSEQ Assay using bias-controlled multiplex PCR amplification of genomic DNA. From the authors' description of their analysis: The absolute abundance of each unique TCRbeta CDR3 region was quantified after sequences were collapsed and filtered. Differential abundance was tested with two models: a binomial (Fisher-equivalent) model and a beta-binomial model that adds time-dependent variance fitted from healthy donors. Clones with fewer than 5 combined templates were removed, and differential abundance was called for clones with a Benjamini-Hochberg FDR below 0.01. In the beta-binomial model, variance was expressed as a function of the total template count across the two samples, in the form v = (b*log(k)+a)^2. TCRdb mirrors the immuneACCESS table, restricted to in-frame sequences. Some clones are absent from its copies; in checked studies, under half trace to an unresolved V gene, and the reason for the others is unknown. The V and J calls and clone size are taken from that table; D and trimming were inferred from the DNA. Here the sample has 100,000 or so clones; around 88% occur a single time. Roughly 17% of the sample goes to the ten largest clones.

Per the germline V gene (reference sequence), SEHNR is the CDR1 and FQNEAQ is the CDR2. At the junction V is shortened by 1 base and J by 5 bases, with 20 bases in between. The CDR3 has 17 amino acids, counting the end cysteine and phenylalanine. Of all the DNA, just the CDR3 is kept, 51 bases in frame from base 1. No immune events such as infections were documented for the healthy donors during the collection period. Healthy-donor blood repertoires served as a training cohort to calibrate time-dependent variance in a beta-binomial model of T-cell clone differential abundance. The training cohort was composed of about 10 healthy donors, 3 female and 7 male. On average the donors were 43 years old, and their ages spanned roughly 29 to 64 years. Whole blood was collected from each healthy donor at three time points spaced two weeks apart and obtained from a commercial supplier. For immunosequencing, genomic DNA was extracted from whole blood that had not been sorted.

This clone was seen once. Its antigen is still unknown. No much larger clone is present one base from it, and per-base qualities are unavailable. The receptor chain draws on TRBV7-9 and TRBJ2-5; TRBD1 is perhaps the D gene, given 5 matching bases. Sequencing was done on a sample of blood. The sequence derives from a person aged 18 to 70 in good health. The DNA reads TGTGCCAGCAGCTTAGGGTTTGAAGGGGCCCGGAAGGAGACCCAGTACTTC. The resulting protein is CASSLGFEGARKETQYF.